The 22 T cell receptor beta chains below all came from one sample that was sequenced in a study of blood T cells in healthy people across ages. Then a second PCR, running roughly 6 to 11 cycles, was carried out with a sample-barcoded 5' primer and a J-beta primer mix. TCRdb re-called the 5' RACE reads through MiXCR, storing one row per CDR3 protein. The sample includes just under 750,000 distinct CDR3 sequences, approximately 21% seen only once; the top ten take around a fifth. The specimen sequenced was blood. The receptors were gathered from a man between 65 and 85 years old in good health.

The chain has TRBV29-1 and TRBJ2-3; D not resolved. The CDR3 has 13 residues. In germline, CDR1 is SQVTM, CDR2 ANQGSEA. Trimming cost V 1 base and J 2 bases, with 7 bases left between them. The CDR3 loop reads CSVEGANTDTQYF. The CDR3 coding sequence is TGCAGCGTTGAAGGGGCCAACACAGATACGCAGTATTTT.

This clonotype came up a few times. This chain links TRBV20-1 with TRBJ2-5, with D unresolved. Germline CDR1 and CDR2: DFQATT and SNEGSKA (reference sequence). The V end lost 6 bases, the J end lost 5 bases, and 16 bases lay between the germline ends. CDR3 size: 13 residues. This CDR3 is CSAPLQPPETQYF. Here the CDR3 DNA reads TGCAGTGCCCCTCTCCAACCCCCGGAGACCCAGTACTTC.

The chain carries TRBV5-1 and TRBJ1-4; D is undetermined. V lost 4 bases and J lost 4, with 17 bases in between. Germline assignment: CDR1 SGHRS and CDR2 YFSETQ. The CDR3 is made up of 16 amino acids. In nucleotides, the CDR3 is TGCGCCAGCAGCCTCGGACCCTCTGTGGATAATGAAAAACTGTTTTTT. Its protein product is CASSLGPSVDNEKLFF.

The chain joins TRBV2 to TRBJ2-2, with 7 bases matching TRBD1. The germline gives CDR1 SNHLY, CDR2 FYNNEI. Trimming removed 11 bases from V and 0 bases from J; junction bases left unmatched: 6. The CDR3 contains 14 residues. The CDR3 is CAARGQANTGELFF. In nucleotides, the CDR3 is TGTGCCGCCCGAGGACAGGCGAACACCGGGGAGCTGTTTTTT. The whole variable domain, remainder taken from reference TRBV2 and TRBJ2-2, is EPEVTQTPSHQVTQMGQEVILRCVPISNHLYFYWYRQILGQKVEFLVSFYNNEISEKSEIFDDQFSVERPDGSNFTLKIRSTKLEDSAMYFCAARGQANTGELFFGEGSRLTVL.

In this sample, this clonotype turned up a few times. The V and J genes are TRBV6-2 or TRBV6-3 and TRBJ1-4; D not resolved. This CDR3 has 12 residues. The germline V and J ends were trimmed by 6 bases and 9 bases, with 11 bases remaining between them. Germline V lookup: CDR1 MNHEY, CDR2 SVGEGT. The CDR3 bases are TGTGCCAGCAGGACGGGCCTGAAAAAACTGTTTTTT. Translated: CASRTGLKKLFF.

This clonotype showed up just a few times. The chain joins TRBV5-6 to TRBJ1-1; no definite D call. The CDR3 consists of 14 residues. In germline, CDR1 is SGHDT, CDR2 YYEEEE. V lost 4 bases and J 2 bases, leaving 12 bases between the germline ends. The CDR3 loop is CASSHTPENTEAFF. In DNA form, the CDR3 reads TGTGCCAGCAGCCATACTCCGGAAAACACTGAAGCTTTCTTT.

The V and J genes are TRBV20-1 and TRBJ2-5; D gene uncertain. The V and J ends lost 4 bases and 2 bases respectively, with 5 bases between them. The CDR3 covers 11 residues. Germline CDR1 and CDR2: DFQATT and SNEGSKA (reference sequence). For the CDR3, the DNA is TGCAGTGCTATACAGCAAGAGACCCAGTACTTC. This encodes CSAIQQETQYF.

J is TRBJ1-4 and V is TRBV12-3 or TRBV12-4; perhaps TRBD1 as D (5 bases). This CDR3 has 14 amino acids. Trimming shortened V by 6 bases and J by 8 bases, and 16 bases separated the two germline ends. DNA for the CDR3: TGTGCCAGCAGGGCTGACCCGGGGGAGGAAAAACTGTTTTTT. Its protein product is CASRADPGEEKLFF.

This clonotype was seen more than once but under ten times. The chain uses TRBV10-3 and TRBJ1-1; unclear D gene. The CDR3 extends over 15 amino acids. Germline assignment: CDR1 ENHRY and CDR2 SYGVKD. The V gene lost 2 bases and the J gene lost 0 bases, with 10 bases spanning the gap. DNA of the CDR3: TGTGCCATCAGTGAGCCTAAGACTTTGAACACTGAAGCTTTCTTT. Encoded protein: CAISEPKTLNTEAFF.

This clonotype was recorded a few times. The CDR3 nucleotides read TGCAGCGCTGTAAGACAGGGAGCTGAGCAGTTCTTC. This codes for CSAVRQGAEQFF. The gene calls are TRBV29-1 and TRBJ2-1, with 7 nucleotides matching TRBD1. The CDR3 has 12 amino acids. The germline CDR1 and CDR2 sequences are SQVTM and ANQGSEA. Trimming took 7 bases from V and 9 from J; bases not matched to a gene: 9.

This clonotype has more than one count but fewer than ten. This sequence joins TRBV7-2 and TRBJ1-2; D unclear. The CDR3 has 13 amino acids. The V and J ends lost 4 bases and 4 bases respectively, with 10 bases between them. From germline, CDR1 is SGHTA and CDR2 FQGNSA. The CDR3 DNA reads as TGTGCCAGCAGCTCCCAGGAGGTCTATGGCTACACCTTC. The encoded protein is CASSSQEVYGYTF.

The chain joins TRBV12-3 or TRBV12-4 to TRBJ1-1; no clear D gene. The V end was cut by 3 bases, the J end by 7 bases, with 12 bases between. The CDR3 runs 13 residues. CDR3 in amino acids: CASSLGSALEAFF. CDR3 sequence (DNA): TGTGCCAGCAGTTTGGGATCCGCCCTTGAAGCTTTCTTT.

This clonotype was recorded a few times. This chain connects TRBV7-9 to TRBJ2-7; D is ambiguous. The DNA end favors TRBJ2-5, so the J call may be wrong. The CDR3 is 16 amino acids. Germline V gene sequence: CDR1 SEHNR, CDR2 FQNEAQ (reference sequence). CDR3 sequence (DNA): TGTGCCAGCAGCTTAGTTTCGACCCCTCGGATAGAGACCCAGTACTTC. Protein product: CASSLVSTPRIETQYF.

This chain connects TRBV7-2 to TRBJ1-5; 11 positions agree with TRBD1. Germline lookup yields CDR1 SGHTA and CDR2 FQGNSA. This CDR3 region has 16 residues. V shed 1 base, J shed 6 bases, and the junction held 5 bases outside the gene matches. The CDR3 DNA follows: TGTGCCAGCAGCTTAGAACCGGGACAGGGGGGTCAGCCCCAGCATTTT. It is translated as CASSLEPGQGGQPQHF.

This clonotype was picked up a small number of times. CDR3 region: CASRSAGASTDTQYF. The CDR3 DNA reads as TGTGCCAGCAGATCAGCGGGGGCCTCCACAGATACGCAGTATTTT. The chain joins TRBV28 to TRBJ2-3; TRBD2 agrees at 8 bases. This CDR3 is 15 amino acids long. With 6 bases clipped from V and 2 bases from J, the junction kept 7 bases outside the gene matches. Germline CDR1 and CDR2: MDHEN and SYDVKM.

This clonotype was seen a handful of times. V usage is TRBV7-2 and J usage is TRBJ2-5; 10 bases agree with TRBD2. The germline V gene encodes CDR1 SGHTA and CDR2 FQGNSA. CDR3 length: 16 amino acids. The ends lost 1 base at V and 2 bases at J; junction bases unmatched: 4. This chain's CDR3 is CASSLGASGGQETQYF. The CDR3 nucleotides are TGTGCCAGCAGCTTAGGCGCTAGCGGGGGACAAGAGACCCAGTACTTC.

The chain carries TRBV2 and TRBJ1-1; D call uncertain. Germline CDR1 SNHLY, CDR2 FYNNEI. Between the trimmed V and J ends, which lost 10 bases and 0 bases, there was a span of 15 bases. The CDR3 is made up of 14 amino acids. In DNA, the CDR3 is TGTGCCAACAAGCCGGAGATCTTGAACACTGAAGCTTTCTTT. This sequence encodes CANKPEILNTEAFF.

This clonotype was counted only a few times. The J gene is TRBJ2-3, the V gene TRBV19; TRBD2 is a possible D gene (6 bases). V lost 2 bases and J lost 2, with 14 bases in between. Germline CDR1 reads LNHDA; CDR2 reads SQIVND (reference sequence). CDR3 length: 16 amino acids. The CDR3 nucleotides are TGTGCCAGTAGTATAATGGCGGGAAGCTACACAGATACGCAGTATTTT. Protein: CASSIMAGSYTDTQYF.

This rearrangement joins TRBV6-6 to TRBJ1-2, with D perhaps matching TRBD1 (6 bases). In germline, CDR1 is MNHNY, CDR2 SVGAGI (reference sequence). The CDR3 spans 15 residues. V gave up 1 base and J gave up 0 bases, with 9 bases separating them. CDR3 amino acids: CASSYYRAANYGYTF. DNA for the CDR3: TGTGCCAGCAGTTACTACAGGGCCGCTAACTATGGCTACACCTTC.

This clonotype has a handful of counts. V usage is TRBV7-3 and J usage is TRBJ2-1; TRBD2 aligns across 9 bases. The V gene's germline CDR1 is SGHTA and CDR2 FQGTGA. The CDR3 loop spans 16 amino acids. With V trimmed by 4 bases and J by 4 bases, 8 bases remained unmatched. The CDR3 DNA is TGTGCCAGCAGCTCCTCGGGACTAGCCGGTTACAATGAGCAGTTCTTC. Residues: CASSSSGLAGYNEQFF. Combining the CDR3 with reference TRBV7-3 and TRBJ2-1 gives the whole variable domain GAGVSQTPSNKVTEKGKYVELRCDPISGHTALYWYRQSLGQGPEFLIYFQGTGAADDSGLPNDRFFAVRPEGSVSTLKIQRTERGDSAVYLCASSSSGLAGYNEQFFGPGTRLTVL.

The chain joins TRBV7-9 to TRBJ1-1, with TRBD1 as a possible D gene (6 bases). In germline, CDR1 is SEHNR, CDR2 FQNEAQ (reference sequence). The CDR3 extends over 14 amino acids. V shed 4 bases and J shed 0 bases, with 9 bases lying between them. CDR3 protein: CASSYDRLNTEAFF. CDR3 sequence (DNA): TGTGCCAGCAGCTACGACAGGCTGAACACTGAAGCTTTCTTT.

A few counts support this clonotype. This chain joins TRBV18 and TRBJ1-2; D is perhaps TRBD1 (5 bases). The V gene lost 3 bases and the J gene lost 3 bases, with 11 bases spanning the gap. This CDR3 region has 14 residues. CDR1 and CDR2 (germline): KGHSH, LQKENI. CDR3 DNA sequence: TGTGCCAGCTCACCCCAAGGGGTGGACTATGGCTACACCTTC. Its protein is CASSPQGVDYGYTF.